This is a list of T cell receptor beta chains from one sample in a study of a mutant IDH1 vaccine in newly diagnosed glioma. Their cognate antigens are unknown. Repertoires were generated with immunoSEQ multiplex PCR, while TCRdb's copy carries only in-frame clones and drops some. The table has tens of thousands of clones, 80% to 85% seen once. Sequenced material: PBMCs, taken from a glioma patient whose treatment included an IDH1 peptide vaccine. Every receptor here comes from a young man with glioma. Each CDR3 is given with its conserved first and last residue. D genes are given only for firm matches. Clone size appears in some rows only: once, few, many, or a class for an expanded clone.

v_call,clone_size,d_call,j_call,cdr3_nt,cdr3_aa
TRBV27,-,-,TRBJ2-1,TGTGCCAGCAGAGACAGTAACTACAATGAGCAGTTCTTC,CASRDSNYNEQFF
TRBV23-1,-,-,TRBJ1-2,TGCGCCAGCAGTCTTGGGAGAAACTATGGCTACACCTTC,CASSLGRNYGYTF
TRBV7-8,-,TRBD1,TRBJ1-6,TGTGCCAGCAGCTTACCGGGACAGGATAATTCACCCCTCCACTTT,CASSLPGQDNSPLHF
TRBV10-3,-,-,TRBJ2-1,TGTGCCATCAGGACTAGGACCTACAATGAGCAGTTCTTC,CAIRTRTYNEQFF
TRBV19,-,-,TRBJ2-7,TGTGCCAGACCCTACGAGCAGTACTTC,CARPYEQYF
TRBV19,-,TRBD1,TRBJ1-2,TGTGCCAGTAGTCTCACCCAGGGGGCTCGGTATGGCTACACCTTC,CASSLTQGARYGYTF
TRBV5-1,-,TRBD1,TRBJ1-3,TGCGCCAGCAGCTTGGGAGGGACAGCTGTTTCTGGAAACACCATATATTTT,CASSLGGTAVSGNTIYF
TRBV2,-,TRBD2,TRBJ2-3,TGTGCCAGCAGTGGACTAGCGGGGTCGCAGTATTTT,CASSGLAGSQYF
TRBV11-2,-,-,TRBJ1-2,TGTGCCAGCAGCCGCGGCCCCGATATACTCTATGGCTACACCTTC,CASSRGPDILYGYTF
TRBV11-2,-,TRBD2,TRBJ2-1,TGTGCCAGCAGCTACACTAGCGGGGGGGACAATGAGCAGTTCTTC,CASSYTSGGDNEQFF
TRBV28,-,-,TRBJ1-4,TGTGCCAGCAGTTTAGCAAGGGGGTGGGCAACTAATGAAAAACTGTTTTTT,CASSLARGWATNEKLFF
TRBV10-2,-,-,TRBJ1-1,TGCGCCAGCACTGATTACACTGAAGCTTTCTTT,CASTDYTEAFF
TRBV27,-,-,TRBJ2-3,TGTGCCAGCAGTTGGGGGGGCGGTCCCGCGGCAGATACGCAGTATTTT,CASSWGGGPAADTQYF
TRBV13,-,TRBD1,TRBJ2-3,TGTGCCAGCAGCCCCTCGACAGGGGTAGGGGATACGCAGTATTTT,CASSPSTGVGDTQYF
TRBV5-4,few,-,TRBJ1-2,TGTGCCAGCAGCTTGCTGCAGGGTTCAGCTGGCTACACCTTC,CASSLLQGSAGYTF
TRBV6-6,few,TRBD1,TRBJ1-1,TGTGCCAGCAGGCCGGACAGGTCGAACACTGAAGCTTTCTTT,CASRPDRSNTEAFF
TRBV2,-,-,TRBJ2-7,TGTGCCAGCAGTGGAACCTCCTACGAGCAGTACTTC,CASSGTSYEQYF
TRBV5-6,-,-,TRBJ2-2,TGTGCCAGCAGCTTGCTCACCGCCGGGGAGCTGTTTTTT,CASSLLTAGELFF
TRBV4-2,-,-,TRBJ2-1,TGTGCCAGCAGCCAAGGGGATAGCTACACCCTTGGGGGGAATGAGCAGTTCTTC,CASSQGDSYTLGGNEQFF
TRBV28,once,-,TRBJ2-2,TGTGCCAGCAGTTTCCAGGGGCTCCGATCCCCCGGGGAGCTGTTTTTT,CASSFQGLRSPGELFF
TRBV2,-,TRBD2,TRBJ2-1,TGTGCCAGCACGGGACTAGCGGGACCAAAGGGTGAGCAGTTCTTC,CASTGLAGPKGEQFF
TRBV14,-,-,TRBJ1-1,TGTGCCAGCAGCCAAGACCTCTTTGAGACGGTGAACACTGAAGCTTTCTTT,CASSQDLFETVNTEAFF
TRBV6-5,once,-,TRBJ1-3,TGTGCCAGCAGTTACAATAGGTGGGGATCTGGAAACACCATATATTTT,CASSYNRWGSGNTIYF
TRBV7-9,once,-,TRBJ1-4,TGTGCCAGCAGCTCACGGTCCCCTGGGGAAAAACTGTTTTTT,CASSSRSPGEKLFF
TRBV12-5,-,-,TRBJ2-1,TGTGCTAGTGGTCCCGCGGATGAGCAGTTCTTC,CASGPADEQFF
TRBV7-9,-,TRBD1,TRBJ2-5,TGTGCCAGCAGCTTAGACCCCGGACAGGGGTTAAAGACCCAGTACTTC,CASSLDPGQGLKTQYF
TRBV28,-,-,TRBJ2-3,TGTGCCAGCAGTCCGAGAACCCCGCAGACGCAGTATTTT,CASSPRTPQTQYF
TRBV28,-,-,TRBJ2-7,TGTGCCAGCAGTTCCAACTTGGGACAATTAAGCTCCTACGAGCAGTACTTC,CASSSNLGQLSSYEQYF
TRBV7-9,-,-,TRBJ1-6,TGTGCCAGCAGCCATCCAGCCTCCTATAATTCACCCCTCCACTTT,CASSHPASYNSPLHF
TRBV7-6,-,TRBD1,TRBJ1-5,TGTGCCAGCAGCCCAGCTAAAACCGGGACAGGGGACCAGCATTTT,CASSPAKTGTGDQHF
TRBV5-1,few,-,TRBJ1-1,TGCGCCAGCAGCCCGAGACGCCTGAACACTGAAGCTTTCTTT,CASSPRRLNTEAFF
TRBV28,few,TRBD1,TRBJ1-5,TGTGCCAGTACAGGGGAGAATCAGCCCCAGCATTTT,CASTGENQPQHF